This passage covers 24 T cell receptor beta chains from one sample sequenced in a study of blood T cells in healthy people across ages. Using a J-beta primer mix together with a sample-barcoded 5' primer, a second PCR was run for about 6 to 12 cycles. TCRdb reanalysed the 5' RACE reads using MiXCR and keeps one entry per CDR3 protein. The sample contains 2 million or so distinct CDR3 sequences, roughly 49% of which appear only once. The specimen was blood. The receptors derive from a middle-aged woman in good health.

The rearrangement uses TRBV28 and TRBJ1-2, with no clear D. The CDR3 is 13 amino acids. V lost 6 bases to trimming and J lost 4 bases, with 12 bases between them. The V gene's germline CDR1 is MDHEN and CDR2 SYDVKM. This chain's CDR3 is CASRRLGFYGYTF. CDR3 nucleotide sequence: TGTGCCAGCAGACGACTAGGGTTCTATGGCTACACCTTC.

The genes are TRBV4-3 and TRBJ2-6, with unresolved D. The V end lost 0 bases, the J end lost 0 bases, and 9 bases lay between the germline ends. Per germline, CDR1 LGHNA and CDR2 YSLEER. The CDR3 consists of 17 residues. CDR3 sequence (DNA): TGCGCCAGCAGCCAAGATCAGGAAAGCTCTGGGGCCAACGTCCTGACTTTC. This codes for CASSQDQESSGANVLTF.

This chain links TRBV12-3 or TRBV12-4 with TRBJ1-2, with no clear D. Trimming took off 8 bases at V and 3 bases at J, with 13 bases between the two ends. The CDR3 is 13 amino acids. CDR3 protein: CASRKGDYYGYTF. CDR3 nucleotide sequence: TGTGCCAGCCGCAAAGGCGATTACTATGGCTACACCTTC.

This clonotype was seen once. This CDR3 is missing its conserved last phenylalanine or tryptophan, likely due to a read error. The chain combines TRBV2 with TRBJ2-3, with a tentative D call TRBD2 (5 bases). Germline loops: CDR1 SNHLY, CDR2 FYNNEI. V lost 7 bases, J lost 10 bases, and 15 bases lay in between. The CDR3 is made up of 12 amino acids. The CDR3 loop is CASNPGMVAQYC. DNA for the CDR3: TGTGCCAGCAACCCGGGGATGGTGGCGCAGTATTGT.

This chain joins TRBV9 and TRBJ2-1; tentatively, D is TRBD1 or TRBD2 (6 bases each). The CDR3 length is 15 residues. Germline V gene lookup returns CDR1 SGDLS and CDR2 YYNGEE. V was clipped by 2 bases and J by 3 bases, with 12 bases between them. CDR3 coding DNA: TGTGCCAGCAGCGTCGGGGGACACCTCTACAATGAGCAGTTCTTC. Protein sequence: CASSVGGHLYNEQFF. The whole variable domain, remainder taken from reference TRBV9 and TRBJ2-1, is DSGVTQTPKHLITATGQRVTLRCSPRSGDLSVYWYQQSLDQGLQFLIQYYNGEERAKGNILERFSAQQFPDLHSELNLSSLELGDSALYFCASSVGGHLYNEQFFGPGTRLTVL.

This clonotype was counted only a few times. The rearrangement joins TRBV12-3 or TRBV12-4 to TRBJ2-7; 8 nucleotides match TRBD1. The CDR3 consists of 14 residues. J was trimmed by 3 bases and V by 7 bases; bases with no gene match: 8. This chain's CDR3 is CASTNQGAGYEQYF. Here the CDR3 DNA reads TGTGCCAGCACTAACCAGGGGGCCGGCTACGAGCAGTACTTC.

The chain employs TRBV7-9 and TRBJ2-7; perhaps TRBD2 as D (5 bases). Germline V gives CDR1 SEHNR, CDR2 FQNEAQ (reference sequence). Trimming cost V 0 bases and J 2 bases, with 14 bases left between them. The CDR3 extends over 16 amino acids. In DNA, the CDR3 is TGTGCCAGCAGCTTAGCGGGGAGTCCAGACCCCTACGAGCAGTACTTC. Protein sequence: CASSLAGSPDPYEQYF.

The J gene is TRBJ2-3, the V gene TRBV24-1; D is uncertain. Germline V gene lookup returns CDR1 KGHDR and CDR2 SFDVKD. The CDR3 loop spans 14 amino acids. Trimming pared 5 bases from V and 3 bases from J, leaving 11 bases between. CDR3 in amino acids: CATSAAERTDTQYF. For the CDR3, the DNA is TGTGCCACCAGTGCGGCAGAAAGAACAGATACGCAGTATTTT.

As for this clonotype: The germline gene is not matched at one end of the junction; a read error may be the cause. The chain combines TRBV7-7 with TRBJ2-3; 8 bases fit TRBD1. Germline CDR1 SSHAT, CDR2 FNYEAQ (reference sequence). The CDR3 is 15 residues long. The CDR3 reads CASSETGASTDTQYF. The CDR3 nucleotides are TGTGCTAGCAGCGAGACAGGGGCCAGCACAGATACGCAGTATTTT.

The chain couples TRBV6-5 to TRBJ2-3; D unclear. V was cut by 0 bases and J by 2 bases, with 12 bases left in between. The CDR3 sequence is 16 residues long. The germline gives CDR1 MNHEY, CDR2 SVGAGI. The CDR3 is CASSYSWGGSTDTQYF. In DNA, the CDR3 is TGTGCCAGCAGTTACTCGTGGGGTGGCTCCACAGATACGCAGTATTTT.

Here the CDR3 reads CASSQGASGGSTDTQYF. The CDR3 bases are TGCGCCAGCAGCCAAGGAGCCAGCGGGGGGTCCACAGATACGCAGTATTTT. The chain couples TRBV4-3 to TRBJ2-3, with TRBD2 matching over 9 bases. CDR3 length equals 17 residues. J gave up 2 bases and V 1 base, and 7 bases lay outside the gene matches. The germline V gene has CDR1 LGHNA and CDR2 YSLEER.

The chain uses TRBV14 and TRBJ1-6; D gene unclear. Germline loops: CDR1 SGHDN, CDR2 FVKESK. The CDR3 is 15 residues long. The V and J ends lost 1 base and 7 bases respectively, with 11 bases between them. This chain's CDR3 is CASSQGVSVNSPLHF. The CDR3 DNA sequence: TGTGCCAGCAGCCAAGGGGTCTCGGTGAATTCACCCCTCCACTTT. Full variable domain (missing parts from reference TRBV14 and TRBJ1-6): EAGVTQFPSHSVIEKGQTVTLRCDPISGHDNLYWYRRVMGKEIKFLLHFVKESKQDESGMPNNRFLAERTGGTYSTLKVQPAELEDSGVYFCASSQGVSVNSPLHFGNGTRLTVT.

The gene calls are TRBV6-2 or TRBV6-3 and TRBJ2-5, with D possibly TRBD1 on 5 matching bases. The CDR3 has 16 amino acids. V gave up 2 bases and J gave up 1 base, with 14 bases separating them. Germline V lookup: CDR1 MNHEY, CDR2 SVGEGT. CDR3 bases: TGTGCCAGCAGTTACGGATGGGCAGGGCCCCAAGAGACCCAGTACTTC. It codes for CASSYGWAGPQETQYF.

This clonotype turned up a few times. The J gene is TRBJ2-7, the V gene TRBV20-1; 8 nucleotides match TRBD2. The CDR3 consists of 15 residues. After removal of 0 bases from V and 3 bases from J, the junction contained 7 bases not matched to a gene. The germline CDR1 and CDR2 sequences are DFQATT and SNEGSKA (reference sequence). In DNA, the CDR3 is TGCAGTGCTAGAGATCGAGCGACTAGCGACTACGAGCAGTACTTC. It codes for CSARDRATSDYEQYF.

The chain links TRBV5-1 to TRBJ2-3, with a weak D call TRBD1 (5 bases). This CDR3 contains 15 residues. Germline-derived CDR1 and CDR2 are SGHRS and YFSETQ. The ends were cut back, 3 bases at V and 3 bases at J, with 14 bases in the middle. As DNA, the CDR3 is TGCGCCAGCAGCTGGGGCACTGGTTCTACAGATACGCAGTATTTT. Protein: CASSWGTGSTDTQYF.

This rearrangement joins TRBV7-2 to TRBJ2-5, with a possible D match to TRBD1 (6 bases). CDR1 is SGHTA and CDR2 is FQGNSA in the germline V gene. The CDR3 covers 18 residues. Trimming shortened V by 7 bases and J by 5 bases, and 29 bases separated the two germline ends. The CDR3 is CASTFGRGKTGPFETQYF. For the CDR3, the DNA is TGTGCCAGCACCTTCGGCCGAGGGAAGACAGGACCCTTCGAGACCCAGTACTTC.

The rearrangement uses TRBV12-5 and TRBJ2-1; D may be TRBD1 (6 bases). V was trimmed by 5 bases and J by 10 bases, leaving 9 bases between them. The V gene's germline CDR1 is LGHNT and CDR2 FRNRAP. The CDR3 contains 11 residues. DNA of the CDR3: TGTGCTAGTGGTACAGGGACGGAGCAGTTCTTC. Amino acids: CASGTGTEQFF.

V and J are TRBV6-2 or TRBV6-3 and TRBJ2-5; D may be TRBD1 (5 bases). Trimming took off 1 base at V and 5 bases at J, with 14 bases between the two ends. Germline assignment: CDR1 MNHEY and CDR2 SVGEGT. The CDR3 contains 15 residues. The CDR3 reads CASSYWPGKMETQYF. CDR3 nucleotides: TGTGCCAGCAGTTACTGGCCAGGGAAGATGGAGACCCAGTACTTC.

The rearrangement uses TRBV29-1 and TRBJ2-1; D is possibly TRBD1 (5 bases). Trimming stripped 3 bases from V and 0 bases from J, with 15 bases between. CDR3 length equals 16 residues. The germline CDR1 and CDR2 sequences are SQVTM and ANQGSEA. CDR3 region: CSVDSARQGSYNEQFF. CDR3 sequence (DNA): TGCAGCGTTGACTCGGCGAGGCAGGGCTCCTACAATGAGCAGTTCTTC.

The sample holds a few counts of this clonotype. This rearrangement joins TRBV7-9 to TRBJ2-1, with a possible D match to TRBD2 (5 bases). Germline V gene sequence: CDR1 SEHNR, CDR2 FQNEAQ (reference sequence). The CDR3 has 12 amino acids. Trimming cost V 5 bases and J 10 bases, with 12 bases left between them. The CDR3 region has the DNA TGTGCCAGCAGCCCCGCCGGGAAAGAGCAGTTCTTC. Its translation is CASSPAGKEQFF.

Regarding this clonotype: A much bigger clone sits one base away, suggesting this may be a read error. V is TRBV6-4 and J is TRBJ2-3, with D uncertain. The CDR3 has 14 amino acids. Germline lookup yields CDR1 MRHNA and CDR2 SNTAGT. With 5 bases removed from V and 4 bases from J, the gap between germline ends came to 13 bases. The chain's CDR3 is CASSPAPEADTQYF. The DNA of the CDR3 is TGTGCCAGCAGTCCTGCCCCTGAGGCAGATACGCAGTATTTT.

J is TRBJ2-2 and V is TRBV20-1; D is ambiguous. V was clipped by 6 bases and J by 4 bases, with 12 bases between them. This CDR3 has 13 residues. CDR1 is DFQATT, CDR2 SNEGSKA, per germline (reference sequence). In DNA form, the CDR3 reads TGCAGTGCCCCGAGCCCCGGCACCGGGGAGCTGTTTTTT. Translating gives CSAPSPGTGELFF.

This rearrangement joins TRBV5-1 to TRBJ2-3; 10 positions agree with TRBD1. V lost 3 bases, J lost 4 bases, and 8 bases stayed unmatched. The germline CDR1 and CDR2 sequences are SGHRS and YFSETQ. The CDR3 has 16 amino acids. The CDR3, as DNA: TGCGCCAGCAGCTGGGGCCGGGACAGGGGCTCAGATACGCAGTATTTT. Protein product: CASSWGRDRGSDTQYF.

Here the CDR3 DNA reads TGTGCCAGCAGCCAAGATGCTTTTCGTCTGGAGACCCAGTACTTC. Translation gives CASSQDAFRLETQYF. The chain recombines TRBV14 with TRBJ2-5, with D uncertain. The ends were cut back, 0 bases at V and 5 bases at J, with 13 bases in the middle. CDR3 length: 15 amino acids. Germline lookup yields CDR1 SGHDN and CDR2 FVKESK. Full variable domain (remainder filled in from reference TRBV14 and TRBJ2-5): EAGVTQFPSHSVIEKGQTVTLRCDPISGHDNLYWYRRVMGKEIKFLLHFVKESKQDESGMPNNRFLAERTGGTYSTLKVQPAELEDSGVYFCASSQDAFRLETQYFGPGTRLLVL.